These 28 T cell receptor beta chains originate from one sample sequenced in a study of T-cell memory formation after mild COVID-19. TCRdb processed the 5' RACE reads anew with MiXCR; each CDR3 protein has one entry. The sample consists of about 140,000 distinct CDR3 sequences, about 14% of them appearing once. The specimen was PBMCs or a T cell subset sorted from them (not recorded which). Receptors were obtained from an adult woman who had mild COVID-19 (a few samples of this study predate the infection). Cell type and time point are not known.

The gene calls are TRBV3-1 and TRBJ2-1; 11 bases are a match to TRBD2. The CDR3 extends over 18 amino acids. V shed 2 bases, J shed 6 bases, and the junction held 12 bases outside the gene matches. Germline CDR1 is LGHDT and CDR2 is YNNKEL (reference sequence). The CDR3 nucleotides are TGTGCCAGCAGCCAACGCAGACTTAGCGGGGGGGACGTCAATGAGCAGTTCTTC. Its protein product is CASSQRRLSGGDVNEQFF.

This clonotype was detected ten times or more. The chain has TRBV6-2 or TRBV6-3 and TRBJ2-7; the D gene is possibly TRBD2 (5 bases). Per germline, CDR1 MNHEY and CDR2 SVGEGT. V lost 4 bases to trimming and J lost 2 bases, with 15 bases between them. This CDR3 has 15 amino acids. CDR3 nucleotide sequence: TGTGCCAGCAGTTCTTTGACTACCTTTACCTACGAGCAGTACTTC. Protein product: CASSSLTTFTYEQYF.

In its sample, this clonotype was seen a few times. The chain recombines TRBV9 with TRBJ2-3; D gene ambiguous. Trimming took 0 bases from V and 3 from J, leaving 11 bases between them. The CDR3 covers 15 residues. Germline CDR1 is SGDLS and CDR2 is YYNGEE. The DNA for the CDR3 is TGTGCCAGCAGCGTAGGGAACGGGCGGACAGATACGCAGTATTTT. It specifies CASSVGNGRTDTQYF.

This clonotype has only a few counts. The chain is built from TRBV11-2 and TRBJ1-2; TRBD1 is a possible D gene (6 bases). The germline CDR1 and CDR2 sequences are SGHAT and FQNNGV. The CDR3 runs to 14 residues. The germline V and J ends were trimmed by 11 bases and 2 bases, with 18 bases remaining between them. The CDR3, as DNA: TGTGCCTCACACGGGGGGCGGACGAACTATGGCTACACCTTC. Translating it yields CASHGGRTNYGYTF. Together with reference TRBV11-2 and TRBJ1-2, the CDR3 gives the full variable domain: EAGVAQSPRYKIIEKRQSVAFWCNPISGHATLYWYQQILGQGPKLLIQFQNNGVVDDSQLPKDRFSAERLKGVDSTLKIQPAKLEDSAVYLCASHGGRTNYGYTFGSGTRLTVV.

The chain recombines TRBV6-2 or TRBV6-3 with TRBJ2-2; TRBD1 agrees at 8 bases. The CDR3 contains 14 residues. Germline trimming cut 2 bases from V and 8 bases from J; bases unmatched to any gene: 4. Germline loops: CDR1 MNHEY, CDR2 SVGEGT. The CDR3 protein is CASSYGQGVGELFF. DNA for the CDR3: TGTGCCAGCAGTTACGGACAGGGCGTAGGGGAGCTGTTTTTT.

The rearrangement joins TRBV19 to TRBJ1-3, with D unclear. Trimming removed 7 bases at V and 1 base at J, with 11 bases between. This CDR3 contains 14 residues. Germline CDR1 LNHDA, CDR2 SQIVND (reference sequence). The CDR3 region has the DNA TGTGCCAGTACCGGAACAAGATCTGGAAACACCATATATTTT. Translation: CASTGTRSGNTIYF.

This clonotype appeared a few times. The genes are TRBV4-2 and TRBJ2-3; D is ambiguous. V lost 0 bases to trimming and J lost 8 bases, with 9 bases between them. The CDR3 runs 13 residues. CDR1 and CDR2 (germline): LGHNA, YNFKEQ. The CDR3 DNA is TGTGCCAGCAGCCAAGAAGAGGCCCGTACGCAGTATTTT. It codes for CASSQEEARTQYF.

This clonotype was seen more than once but under ten times. This chain connects TRBV15 to TRBJ2-1; D tentatively reads TRBD1 or TRBD2 (5 bases each). This CDR3 has 17 amino acids. With 0 bases removed from V and 1 base from J, the gap between germline ends came to 13 bases. Germline V gene data show CDR1 as LNHNV and CDR2 as YYDKDF (reference sequence). The CDR3 region is CATSRDYSGGSYNEQFF. The CDR3 nucleotides are TGTGCCACCAGCAGAGATTACAGTGGGGGTTCCTACAATGAGCAGTTCTTC.

The chain couples TRBV15 to TRBJ1-2, with D maybe TRBD1 (5 bases). This CDR3 has 14 residues. Germline V gene data show CDR1 as LNHNV and CDR2 as YYDKDF (reference sequence). Between the trimmed V and J ends, which lost 5 bases and 8 bases, there was a span of 18 bases. The CDR3 spells CATSPLAGLEGYTF. The DNA of the CDR3 is TGTGCCACCAGCCCCCTGGCAGGGTTGGAAGGCTACACCTTC.

There are a few counts of this clonotype. V usage is TRBV27 and J usage is TRBJ2-3; D is ambiguous. The V gene's germline CDR1 is MNHEY and CDR2 SMNVEV (reference sequence). Trimming took 5 bases from V and 8 from J, leaving 14 bases between them. The CDR3 extends over 13 amino acids. DNA for the CDR3: TGTGCCAGCAGTCCCTCCGGGTTAGGTACGCAGTATTTT. Translation: CASSPSGLGTQYF.

There are many counts of this clonotype. The rearrangement joins TRBV6-2 or TRBV6-3 to TRBJ2-5, with TRBD2 identical over 9 bases. Germline CDR1 reads MNHEY; CDR2 reads SVGEGT. CDR3 length: 15 residues. The junction had 10 bases not matched to a gene; V was cut back by 6 bases and J by 5 bases. The CDR3 DNA is TGTGCCAGCAGCCAGCGGGGGGAACCACGTGAGACCCAGTACTTC. Amino acids: CASSQRGEPRETQYF.

This clonotype was recorded only once. The rearrangement uses TRBV12-5 and TRBJ2-5; 15 positions match TRBD2. There are 18 residues in the CDR3. The V gene's germline CDR1 is LGHNT and CDR2 FRNRAP. V was clipped by 3 bases and J by 2 bases; unmatched bases: 7. The CDR3 here is CASGFSGLAGGNQETQYF. DNA of the CDR3: TGTGCTAGTGGTTTCTCGGGACTAGCGGGGGGCAATCAAGAGACCCAGTACTTC.

This clonotype has more than one count but fewer than ten. This chain links TRBV5-1 with TRBJ2-1; D assignment may be TRBD1 or TRBD2 (5 bases each). The CDR3 loop spans 16 amino acids. V was cut by 1 base and J by 4 bases, with 15 bases left in between. The V gene's germline CDR1 is SGHRS and CDR2 YFSETQ. The CDR3 sequence: CASSLSPGRSYNEQFF. CDR3 nucleotide sequence: TGCGCCAGCAGCTTGTCACCGGGGCGCTCTTACAATGAGCAGTTCTTC.

The chain has TRBV6-2 or TRBV6-3 and TRBJ2-5; TRBD2 matches 9 bases. The CDR3 length is 16 residues. Germline assignment: CDR1 MNHEY and CDR2 SVGEGT. V dropped 4 bases and J dropped 5; count of bases not matched to a gene: 11. In DNA, the CDR3 is TGTGCCAGCAGTTTGGGCCTTAGCGGGGGTGGGGAGACCCAGTACTTC. Protein product: CASSLGLSGGGETQYF.

The chain couples TRBV6-5 to TRBJ1-2; D is unclear. This CDR3 region has 14 residues. Per the germline V gene, CDR1 is MNHEY and CDR2 is SVGAGI. Between the trimmed V and J ends, which lost 2 bases and 6 bases, there was a span of 13 bases. This chain's CDR3 is CASSYGRESHGYTF. The CDR3 DNA reads TGTGCCAGCAGTTACGGGAGGGAATCGCATGGCTACACCTTC.

This clonotype has just one count. V is TRBV7-2 and J is TRBJ2-7; D may be TRBD1 (6 bases). Trimming took 3 bases from V and 0 from J, leaving 15 bases between them. Per germline, CDR1 SGHTA and CDR2 FQGNSA. This CDR3 has 16 amino acids. The CDR3 nucleotides are TGTGCCAGCAGCTTCGGACAGCTGCGGAGCTCCTACGAGCAGTACTTC. Translating it yields CASSFGQLRSSYEQYF.

This clonotype was observed a handful of times. CDR3: CASRTGERGQFF. The CDR3 DNA is TGTGCCAGCAGGACAGGGGAAAGAGGGCAGTTCTTC. The rearrangement joins TRBV27 to TRBJ2-1, with 8 bases aligning to TRBD1. The CDR3 has 12 residues. Looked up from germline, CDR1 is MNHEY and CDR2 is SMNVEV (reference sequence). With V trimmed by 6 bases and J by 12 bases, 7 bases remained unmatched.

The V call is TRBV20-1, the J call TRBJ2-7; no reliable D call. CDR3 length: 15 residues. Deletions cut 6 bases from V and 0 bases from J, with 18 bases between. Germline V gives CDR1 DFQATT, CDR2 SNEGSKA (reference sequence). The CDR3 is CSADAETSSSYEQYF. The CDR3 region has the DNA TGCAGTGCCGACGCTGAGACTTCAAGCTCCTACGAGCAGTACTTC.

The chain recombines TRBV11-2 with TRBJ2-1, with D possibly being TRBD2 (6 bases). Looked up from germline, CDR1 is SGHAT and CDR2 is FQNNGV. The V end was cut by 1 base, the J end by 6 bases, with 19 bases between. The CDR3 sequence is 17 residues long. CDR3 residues: CASSLGGTGLASNEQFF. CDR3 coding DNA: TGTGCCAGCAGCTTAGGAGGGACGGGTCTAGCGAGCAATGAGCAGTTCTTC.

This clonotype has a handful of counts. The chain has TRBV6-1 and TRBJ2-7, with 9 bases matching TRBD2. CDR1 is MNHNS, CDR2 SASEGT, per germline. J lost 0 bases, V lost 6 bases, and 9 bases had no gene match. CDR3 length equals 16 residues. CDR3 sequence reads: CASSVSGSESSYEQYF. In DNA, the CDR3 is TGTGCCAGCAGCGTTAGCGGGAGCGAAAGCTCCTACGAGCAGTACTTC.

CDR3: CATSDRPFRPQHF. The CDR3 bases are TGTGCCACCTCCGACAGGCCGTTTCGGCCCCAGCATTTT. The rearrangement uses TRBV24-1 and TRBJ1-5, with D possibly being TRBD1 (6 bases). The CDR3 spans 13 residues. V gave up 9 bases and J gave up 9 bases, with 17 bases separating them. Germline-derived CDR1 and CDR2 are KGHDR and SFDVKD.

This clonotype showed up just a few times. This sequence joins TRBV7-9 and TRBJ2-1; D is uncertain. The CDR3 consists of 13 residues. Germline values: CDR1 SEHNR, CDR2 FQNEAQ (reference sequence). V lost 1 base to trimming and J lost 9 bases, with 10 bases between them. The CDR3 bases are TGTGCCAGCAGCTTAGGACTTAGTAGTGAGCAGTTCTTC. This encodes CASSLGLSSEQFF. Based on the CDR3 plus reference TRBV7-9 and TRBJ2-1, the full variable domain is DTGVSQNPRHKITKRGQNVTFRCDPISEHNRLYWYRQTLGQGPEFLTYFQNEAQLEKSRLLSDRFSAERPKGSFSTLEIQRTEQGDSAMYLCASSLGLSSEQFFGPGTRLTVL.

This clonotype was counted only a few times. The V and J genes are TRBV12-3 or TRBV12-4 and TRBJ2-7, with D possibly TRBD2 on 7 matching bases. The V end was cut by 3 bases, the J end by 2 bases, with 14 bases between. The CDR3 extends over 15 amino acids. This CDR3 reads CASSLGGPGTYEQYF. CDR3 sequence (DNA): TGTGCCAGCAGTTTGGGGGGGCCAGGGACCTACGAGCAGTACTTC.

V gene TRBV6-5 combines with J gene TRBJ1-5; TRBD1 agrees at 7 bases. V trimming: 0 bases; J trimming: 4 bases; junction bases outside the gene matches: 9. CDR3 length: 17 amino acids. Germline values: CDR1 MNHEY, CDR2 SVGAGI. The CDR3 sequence is CASSYSYLAGGNQPQHF. CDR3 sequence (DNA): TGTGCCAGCAGTTACTCATATTTGGCAGGGGGTAATCAGCCCCAGCATTTT.

The chain couples TRBV4-1 to TRBJ2-3, with 12 bases identical to TRBD2. Germline loops: CDR1 MGHRA, CDR2 YSYEKL. This CDR3 is built from 20 residues. V lost 1 base to trimming and J lost 1 base; unmatched junction nucleotides: 12. CDR3 in amino acids: CASSQASGGLAGMGTDTQYF. In DNA form, the CDR3 reads TGCGCCAGCAGCCAAGCAAGCGGCGGACTAGCGGGAATGGGCACAGATACGCAGTATTTT.

The V gene is TRBV20-1, the J gene TRBJ1-1, with a possible D match to TRBD1 (6 bases). CDR1 DFQATT and CDR2 SNEGSKA come from the germline V gene (reference sequence). V gave up 5 bases and J gave up 3 bases, with 10 bases separating them. This CDR3 has 12 amino acids. The CDR3 loop is CSAGDKDTEAFF. CDR3 in DNA: TGCAGTGCTGGGGACAAAGACACTGAAGCTTTCTTT.

The chain couples TRBV7-6 to TRBJ2-1, with 10 bases that match TRBD2. This CDR3 spans 15 amino acids. Unmatched junction bases numbered 4, after V lost 4 bases and J lost 4 bases. Looked up from germline, CDR1 is SGHVS and CDR2 is FNYEAQ. The chain's CDR3 is CASSSSGGAYNEQFF. The CDR3 DNA is TGTGCCAGCAGCTCCAGCGGGGGGGCATACAATGAGCAGTTCTTC.

The chain links TRBV18 to TRBJ2-6, with D maybe TRBD1 (5 bases). The CDR3 consists of 16 residues. Trimming cost V 0 bases and J 0 bases, with 6 bases left between them. Looked up from germline, CDR1 is KGHSH and CDR2 is LQKENI. The CDR3 loop reads CASSPPGLSGANVLTF. The DNA for the CDR3 is TGTGCCAGCTCACCACCGGGGCTCTCTGGGGCCAACGTCCTGACTTTC.